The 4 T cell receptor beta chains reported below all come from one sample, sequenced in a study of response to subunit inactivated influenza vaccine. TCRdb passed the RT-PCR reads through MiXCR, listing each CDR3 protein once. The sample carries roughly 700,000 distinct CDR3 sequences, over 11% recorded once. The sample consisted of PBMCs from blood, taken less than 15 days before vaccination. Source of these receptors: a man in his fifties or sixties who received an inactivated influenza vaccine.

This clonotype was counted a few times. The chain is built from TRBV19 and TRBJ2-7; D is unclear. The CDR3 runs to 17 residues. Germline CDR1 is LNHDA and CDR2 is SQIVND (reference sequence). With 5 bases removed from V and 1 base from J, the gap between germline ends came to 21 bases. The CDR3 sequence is CASSLHSTREASYEQYF. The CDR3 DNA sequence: TGTGCCAGTAGTCTCCATTCTACCCGAGAGGCGTCCTACGAGCAGTACTTC.

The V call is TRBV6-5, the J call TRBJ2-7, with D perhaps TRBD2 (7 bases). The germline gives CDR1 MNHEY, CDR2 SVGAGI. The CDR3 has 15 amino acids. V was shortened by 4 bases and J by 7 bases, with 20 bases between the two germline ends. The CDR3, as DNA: TGTGCCAGCAGTTCAGTAGGGGGGGGCTTAGGAGAGCAGTACTTC. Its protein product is CASSSVGGGLGEQYF.

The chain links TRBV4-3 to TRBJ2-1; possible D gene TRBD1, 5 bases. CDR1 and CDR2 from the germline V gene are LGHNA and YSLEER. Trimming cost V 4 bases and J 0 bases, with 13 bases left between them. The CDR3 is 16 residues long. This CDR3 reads CASSRAGLSSYNEQFF. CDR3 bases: TGCGCCAGCAGCCGAGCAGGGCTGAGCTCCTACAATGAGCAGTTCTTC.

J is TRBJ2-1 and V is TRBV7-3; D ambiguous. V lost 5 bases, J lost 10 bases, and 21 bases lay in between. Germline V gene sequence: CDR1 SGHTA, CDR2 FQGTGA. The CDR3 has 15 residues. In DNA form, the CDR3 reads TGTGCCAGCAGCCCCTTCGTGACCCCCCTGGGGGAGCAGTTCTTC. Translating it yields CASSPFVTPLGEQFF.